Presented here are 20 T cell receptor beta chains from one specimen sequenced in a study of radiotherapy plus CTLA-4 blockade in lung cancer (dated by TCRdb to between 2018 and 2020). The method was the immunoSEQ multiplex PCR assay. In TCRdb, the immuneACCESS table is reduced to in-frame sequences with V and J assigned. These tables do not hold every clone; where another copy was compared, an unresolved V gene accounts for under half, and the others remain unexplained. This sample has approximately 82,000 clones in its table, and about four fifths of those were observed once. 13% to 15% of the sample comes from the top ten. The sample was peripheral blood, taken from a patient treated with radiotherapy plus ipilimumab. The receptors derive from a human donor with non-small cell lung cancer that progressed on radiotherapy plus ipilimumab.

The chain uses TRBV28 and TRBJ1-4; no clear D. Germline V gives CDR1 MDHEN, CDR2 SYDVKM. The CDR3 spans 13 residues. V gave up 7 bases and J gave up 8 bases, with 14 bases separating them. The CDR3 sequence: CASIQIPGEKLFF. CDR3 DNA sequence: TGTGCCAGCATTCAAATTCCGGGGGAAAAACTGTTTTTT.

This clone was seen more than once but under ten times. The CDR3 loop reads CAITPGPYGYTF. For the CDR3, the DNA is TGTGCCATCACCCCAGGACCCTATGGCTACACCTTC. J is TRBJ1-2 and V is TRBV10-3; no clear D gene. Trimming cost V 7 bases and J 4 bases, with 10 bases left between them. The CDR3 length is 12 residues. Germline V gives CDR1 ENHRY, CDR2 SYGVKD.

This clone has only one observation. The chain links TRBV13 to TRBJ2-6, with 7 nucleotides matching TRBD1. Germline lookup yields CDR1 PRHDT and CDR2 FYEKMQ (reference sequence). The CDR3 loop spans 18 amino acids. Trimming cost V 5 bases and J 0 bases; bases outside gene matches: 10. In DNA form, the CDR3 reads TGTGCCAGCAGCCCGGGACAGACGCTGTCCTCTGGGGCCAACGTCCTGACTTTC. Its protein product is CASSPGQTLSSGANVLTF.

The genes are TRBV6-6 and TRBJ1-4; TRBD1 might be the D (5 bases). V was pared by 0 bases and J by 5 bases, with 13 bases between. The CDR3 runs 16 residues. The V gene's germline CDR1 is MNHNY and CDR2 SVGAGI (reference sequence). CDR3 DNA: TGTGCCAGCAGTTACTCGAAGGGGAGAAACAATGAAAAACTGTTTTTT. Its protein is CASSYSKGRNNEKLFF.

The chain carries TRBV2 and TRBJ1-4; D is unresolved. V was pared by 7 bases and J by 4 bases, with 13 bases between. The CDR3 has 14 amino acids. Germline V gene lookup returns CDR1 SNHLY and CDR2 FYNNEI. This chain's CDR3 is CASTPRAFNEKLFF. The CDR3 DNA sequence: TGTGCCAGCACCCCGAGGGCCTTTAATGAAAAACTGTTTTTT.

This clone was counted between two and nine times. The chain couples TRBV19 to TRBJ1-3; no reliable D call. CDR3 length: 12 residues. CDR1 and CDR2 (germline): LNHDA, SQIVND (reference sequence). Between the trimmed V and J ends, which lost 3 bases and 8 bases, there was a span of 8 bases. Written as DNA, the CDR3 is TGTGCCAGTAGTATTATCGGGGACACCATATATTTT. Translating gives CASSIIGDTIYF.

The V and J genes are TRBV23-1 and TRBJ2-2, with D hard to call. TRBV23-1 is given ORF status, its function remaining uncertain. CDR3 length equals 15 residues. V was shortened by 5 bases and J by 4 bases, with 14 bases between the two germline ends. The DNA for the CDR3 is TGCGCCAGCAGTTTCCATCCGCAGTTCACCGGGGAGCTGTTTTTT. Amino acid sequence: CASSFHPQFTGELFF.

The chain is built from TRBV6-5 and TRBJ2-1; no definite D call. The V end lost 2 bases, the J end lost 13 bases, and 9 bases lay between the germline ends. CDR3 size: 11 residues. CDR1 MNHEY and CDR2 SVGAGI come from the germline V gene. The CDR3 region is CASSYGPVQFF. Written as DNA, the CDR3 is TGTGCCAGCAGTTACGGGCCAGTCCAGTTCTTC.

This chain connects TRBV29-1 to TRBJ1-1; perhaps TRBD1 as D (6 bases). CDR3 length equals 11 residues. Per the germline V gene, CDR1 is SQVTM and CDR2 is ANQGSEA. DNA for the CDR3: TGCACCTTCTTAGGGGGGACTGAAGCTTTCTTT. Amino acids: CTFLGGTEAFF.

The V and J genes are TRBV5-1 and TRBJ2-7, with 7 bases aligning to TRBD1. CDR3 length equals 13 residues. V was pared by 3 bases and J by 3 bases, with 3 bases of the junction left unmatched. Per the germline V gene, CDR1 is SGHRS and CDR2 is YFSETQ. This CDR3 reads CASSSTGLYEQYF. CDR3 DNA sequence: TGCGCCAGCAGCTCGACAGGGCTCTACGAGCAGTACTTC.

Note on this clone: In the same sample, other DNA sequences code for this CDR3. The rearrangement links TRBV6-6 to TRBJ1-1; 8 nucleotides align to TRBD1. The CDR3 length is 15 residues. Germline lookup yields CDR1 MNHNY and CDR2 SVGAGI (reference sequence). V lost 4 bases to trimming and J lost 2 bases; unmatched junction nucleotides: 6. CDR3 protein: CASSSPGGRNTEAFF. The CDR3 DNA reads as TGTGCCAGCAGTTCCCCAGGGGGCCGAAACACTGAAGCTTTCTTT.

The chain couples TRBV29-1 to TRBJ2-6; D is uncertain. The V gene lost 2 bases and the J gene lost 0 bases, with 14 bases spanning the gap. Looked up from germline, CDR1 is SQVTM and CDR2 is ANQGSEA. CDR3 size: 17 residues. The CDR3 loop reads CSVESDTPSSGANVLTF. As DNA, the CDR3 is TGCAGCGTTGAATCGGATACACCGAGCTCTGGGGCCAACGTCCTGACTTTC.

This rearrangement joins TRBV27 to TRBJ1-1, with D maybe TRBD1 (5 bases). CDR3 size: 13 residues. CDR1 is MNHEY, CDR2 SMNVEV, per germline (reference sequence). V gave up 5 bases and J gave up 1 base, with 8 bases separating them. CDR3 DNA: TGTGCCAGCAGTGCCAGGGAGAACACTGAAGCTTTCTTT. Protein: CASSARENTEAFF.

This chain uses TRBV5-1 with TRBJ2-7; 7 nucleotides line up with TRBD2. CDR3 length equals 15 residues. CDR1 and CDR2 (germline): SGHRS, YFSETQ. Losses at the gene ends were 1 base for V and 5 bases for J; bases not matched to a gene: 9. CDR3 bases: TGCGCCAGCAGCTTGACGACTAGCACTCGGGACGAGCAGTACTTC. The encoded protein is CASSLTTSTRDEQYF.

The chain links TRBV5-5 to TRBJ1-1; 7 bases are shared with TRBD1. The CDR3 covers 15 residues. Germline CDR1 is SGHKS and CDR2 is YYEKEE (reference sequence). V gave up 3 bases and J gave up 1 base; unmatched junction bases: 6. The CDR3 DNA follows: TGTGCCAGCAGCTCACGACAGGGACAGAACACTGAAGCTTTCTTT. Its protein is CASSSRQGQNTEAFF.

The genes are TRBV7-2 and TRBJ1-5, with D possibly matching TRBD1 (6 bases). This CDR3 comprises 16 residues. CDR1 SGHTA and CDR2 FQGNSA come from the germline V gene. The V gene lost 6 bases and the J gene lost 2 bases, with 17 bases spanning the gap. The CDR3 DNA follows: TGTGCCAGCAGTTCGCTGTGGGGGGGCGGCAATCAGCCCCAGCATTTT. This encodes CASSSLWGGGNQPQHF. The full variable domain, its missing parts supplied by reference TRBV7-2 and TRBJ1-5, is GAGVSQSPSNKVTEKGKDVELRCDPISGHTALYWYRQSLGQGLEFLIYFQGNSAPDKSGLPSDRFSAERTGGSVSTLTIQRTQQEDSAVYLCASSSLWGGGNQPQHFGDGTRLSIL.

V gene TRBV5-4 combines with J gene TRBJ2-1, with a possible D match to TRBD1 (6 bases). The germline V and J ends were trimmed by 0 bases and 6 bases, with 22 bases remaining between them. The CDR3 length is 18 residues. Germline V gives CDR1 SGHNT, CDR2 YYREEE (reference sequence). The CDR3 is CASSLALLSGTLGNEQFF. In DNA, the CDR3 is TGTGCCAGCAGCTTGGCCCTATTATCAGGGACACTTGGCAATGAGCAGTTCTTC.

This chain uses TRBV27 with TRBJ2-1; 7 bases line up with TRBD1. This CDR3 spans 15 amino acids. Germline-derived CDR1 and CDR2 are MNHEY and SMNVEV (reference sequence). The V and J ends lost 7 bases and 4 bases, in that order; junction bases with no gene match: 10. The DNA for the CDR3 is TGTGCCAGCACCCCACAGGGGTTGCTGTACAATGAGCAGTTCTTC. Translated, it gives CASTPQGLLYNEQFF.

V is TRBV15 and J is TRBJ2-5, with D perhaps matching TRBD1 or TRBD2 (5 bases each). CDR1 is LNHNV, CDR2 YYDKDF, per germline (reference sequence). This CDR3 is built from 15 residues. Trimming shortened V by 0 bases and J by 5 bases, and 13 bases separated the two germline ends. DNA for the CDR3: TGTGCCACCAGCAGAGATTGGGGCAGGGAGGAGACCCAGTACTTC. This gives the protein CATSRDWGREETQYF.

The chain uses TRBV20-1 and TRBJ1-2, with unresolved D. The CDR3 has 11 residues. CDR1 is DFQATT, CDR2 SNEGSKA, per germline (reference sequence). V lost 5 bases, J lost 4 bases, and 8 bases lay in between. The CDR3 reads CSAPVGYGYTF. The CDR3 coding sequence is TGCAGTGCTCCGGTGGGCTATGGCTACACCTTC.